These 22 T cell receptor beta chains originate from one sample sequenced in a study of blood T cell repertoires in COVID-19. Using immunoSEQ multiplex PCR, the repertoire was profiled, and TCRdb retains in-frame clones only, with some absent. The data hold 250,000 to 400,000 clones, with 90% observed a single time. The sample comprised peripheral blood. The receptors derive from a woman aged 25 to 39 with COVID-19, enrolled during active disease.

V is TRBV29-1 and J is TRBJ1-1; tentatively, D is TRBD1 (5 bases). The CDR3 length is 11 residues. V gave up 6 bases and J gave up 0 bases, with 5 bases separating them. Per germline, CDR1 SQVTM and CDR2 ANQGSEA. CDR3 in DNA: TGCAGCGTAGGGGTGAACACTGAAGCTTTCTTT. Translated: CSVGVNTEAFF.

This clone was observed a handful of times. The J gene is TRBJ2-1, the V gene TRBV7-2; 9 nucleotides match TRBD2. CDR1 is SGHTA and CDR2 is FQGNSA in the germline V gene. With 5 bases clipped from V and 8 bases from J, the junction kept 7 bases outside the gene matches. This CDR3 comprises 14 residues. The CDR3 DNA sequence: TGTGCCAGCAGCGGTAGCGGGAGTAGCTATGAGCAGTTCTTC. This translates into CASSGSGSSYEQFF.

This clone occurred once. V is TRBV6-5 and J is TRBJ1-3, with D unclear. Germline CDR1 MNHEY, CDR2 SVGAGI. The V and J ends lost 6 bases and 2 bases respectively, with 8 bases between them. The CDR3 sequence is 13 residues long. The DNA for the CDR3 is TGTGCCAGCAGGGAGAGCACTGGAAACACCATATATTTT. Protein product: CASRESTGNTIYF.

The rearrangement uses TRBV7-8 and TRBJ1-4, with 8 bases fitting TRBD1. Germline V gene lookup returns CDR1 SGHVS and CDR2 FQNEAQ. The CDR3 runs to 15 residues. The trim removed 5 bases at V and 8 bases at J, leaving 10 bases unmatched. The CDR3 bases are TGTGCCAGCAGCGAACAGGGGGAAATAAGGGAAAAACTGTTTTTT. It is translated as CASSEQGEIREKLFF.

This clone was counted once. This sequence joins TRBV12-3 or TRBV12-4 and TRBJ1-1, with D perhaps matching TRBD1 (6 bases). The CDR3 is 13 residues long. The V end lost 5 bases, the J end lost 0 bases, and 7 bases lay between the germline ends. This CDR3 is CASSTGLNTEAFF. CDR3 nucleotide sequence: TGTGCCAGCAGTACAGGGCTGAACACTGAAGCTTTCTTT.

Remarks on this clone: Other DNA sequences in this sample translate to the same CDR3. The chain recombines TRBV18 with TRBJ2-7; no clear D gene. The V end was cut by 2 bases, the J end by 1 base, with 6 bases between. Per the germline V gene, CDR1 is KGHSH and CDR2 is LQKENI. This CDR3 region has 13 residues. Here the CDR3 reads CASSPDSSYEQYF. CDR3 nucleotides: TGTGCCAGCTCACCAGATAGTTCCTACGAGCAGTACTTC.

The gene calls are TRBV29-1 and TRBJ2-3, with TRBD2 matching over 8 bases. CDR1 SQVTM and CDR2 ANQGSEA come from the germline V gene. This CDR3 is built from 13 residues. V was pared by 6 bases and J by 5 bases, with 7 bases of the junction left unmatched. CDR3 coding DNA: TGCAGCGTACGGGAGGGTGGGGTAGATACGCAGTATTTT. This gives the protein CSVREGGVDTQYF.

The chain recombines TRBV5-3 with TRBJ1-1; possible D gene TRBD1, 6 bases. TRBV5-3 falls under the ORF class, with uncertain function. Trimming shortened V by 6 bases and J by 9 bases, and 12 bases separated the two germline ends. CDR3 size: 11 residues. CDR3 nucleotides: TGTGCCAGAACCAGGGGAGGGAAAGCTTTCTTT. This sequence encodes CARTRGGKAFF.

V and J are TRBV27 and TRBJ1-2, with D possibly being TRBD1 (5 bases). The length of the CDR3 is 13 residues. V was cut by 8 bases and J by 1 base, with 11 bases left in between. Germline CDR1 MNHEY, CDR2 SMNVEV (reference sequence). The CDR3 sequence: CASGGAFNYGYTF. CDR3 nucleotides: TGTGCCAGCGGCGGGGCTTTTAACTATGGCTACACCTTC.

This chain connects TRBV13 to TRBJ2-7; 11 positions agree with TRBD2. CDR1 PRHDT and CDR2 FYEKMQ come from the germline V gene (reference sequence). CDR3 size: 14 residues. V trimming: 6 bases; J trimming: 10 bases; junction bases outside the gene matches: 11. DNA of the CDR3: TGTGCCAGCAGTCCACGACTAGCGGGACCCCTACAGTACTTC. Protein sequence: CASSPRLAGPLQYF.

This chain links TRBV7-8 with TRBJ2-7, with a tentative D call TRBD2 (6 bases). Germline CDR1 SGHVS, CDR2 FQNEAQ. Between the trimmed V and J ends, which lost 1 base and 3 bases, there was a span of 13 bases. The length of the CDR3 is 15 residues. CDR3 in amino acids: CASSLELGGNYEQYF. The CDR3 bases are TGTGCCAGCAGCTTAGAGTTGGGCGGGAACTACGAGCAGTACTTC.

CDR3 bases: TGTGCCACCAGCAGACTCGGGACAGCTAGCAATCAGCCCCAGCATTTT. Translating it yields CATSRLGTASNQPQHF. The rearrangement uses TRBV15 and TRBJ1-5; TRBD1 matches 7 bases. The CDR3 runs to 16 residues. Losses at the gene ends were 2 bases for V and 0 bases for J; bases not matched to a gene: 4. The germline V gene encodes CDR1 LNHNV and CDR2 YYDKDF (reference sequence).

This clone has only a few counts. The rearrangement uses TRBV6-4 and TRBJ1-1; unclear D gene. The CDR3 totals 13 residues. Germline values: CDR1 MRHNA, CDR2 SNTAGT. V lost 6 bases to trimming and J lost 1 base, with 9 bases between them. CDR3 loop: CASSRERNTEAFF. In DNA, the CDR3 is TGTGCCAGCAGCCGGGAGAGGAACACTGAAGCTTTCTTT.

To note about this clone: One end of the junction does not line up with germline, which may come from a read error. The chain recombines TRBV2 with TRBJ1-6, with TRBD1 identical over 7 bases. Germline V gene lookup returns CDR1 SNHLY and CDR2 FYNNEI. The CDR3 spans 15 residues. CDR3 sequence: CASSEVVRGNSPIHF. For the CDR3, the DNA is TGTGCCAGCAGTGAAGTCGTCAGGGGGAATTCACCCATCCACTTT.

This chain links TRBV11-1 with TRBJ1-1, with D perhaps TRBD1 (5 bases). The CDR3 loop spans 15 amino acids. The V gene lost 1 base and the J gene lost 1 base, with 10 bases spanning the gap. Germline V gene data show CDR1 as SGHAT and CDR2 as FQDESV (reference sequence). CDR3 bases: TGTGCCAGCAGCTTAGATCGGGGGAAGAACACTGAAGCTTTCTTT. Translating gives CASSLDRGKNTEAFF. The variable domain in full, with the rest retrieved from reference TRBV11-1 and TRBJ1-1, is EAEVAQSPRYKITEKSQAVAFWCDPISGHATLYWYRQILGQGPELLVQFQDESVVDDSQLPKDRFSAERLKGVDSTLKIQPAELGDSAMYLCASSLDRGKNTEAFFGQGTRLTVV.

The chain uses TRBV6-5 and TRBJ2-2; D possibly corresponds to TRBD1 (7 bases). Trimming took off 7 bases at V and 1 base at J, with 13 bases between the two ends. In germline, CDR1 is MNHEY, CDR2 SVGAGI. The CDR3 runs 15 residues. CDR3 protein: CASTEGALNTGELFF. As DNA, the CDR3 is TGTGCCAGCACGGAGGGGGCGCTGAACACCGGGGAGCTGTTTTTT.

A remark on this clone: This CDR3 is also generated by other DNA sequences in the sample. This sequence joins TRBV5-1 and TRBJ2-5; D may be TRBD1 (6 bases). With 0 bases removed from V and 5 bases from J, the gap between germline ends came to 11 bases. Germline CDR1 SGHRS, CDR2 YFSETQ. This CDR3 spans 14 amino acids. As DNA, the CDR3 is TGCGCCAGCAGCTTGGCGGGGCAGGGGGAGACCCAGTACTTC. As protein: CASSLAGQGETQYF.

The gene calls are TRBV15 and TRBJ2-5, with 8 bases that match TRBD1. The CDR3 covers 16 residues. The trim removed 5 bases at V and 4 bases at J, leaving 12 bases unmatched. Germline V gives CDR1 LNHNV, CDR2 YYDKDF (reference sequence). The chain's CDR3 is CATSVRTGNTLETQYF. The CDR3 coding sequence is TGTGCCACCAGCGTAAGGACAGGGAATACACTAGAGACCCAGTACTTC.

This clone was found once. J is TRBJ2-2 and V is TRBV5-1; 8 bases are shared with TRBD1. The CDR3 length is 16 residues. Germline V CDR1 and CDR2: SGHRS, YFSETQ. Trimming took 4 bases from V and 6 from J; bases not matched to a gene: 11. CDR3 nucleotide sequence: TGCGCCAGCAGCGCCCGACAGGGGAACGTAGCCGGGGAGCTGTTTTTT. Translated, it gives CASSARQGNVAGELFF.

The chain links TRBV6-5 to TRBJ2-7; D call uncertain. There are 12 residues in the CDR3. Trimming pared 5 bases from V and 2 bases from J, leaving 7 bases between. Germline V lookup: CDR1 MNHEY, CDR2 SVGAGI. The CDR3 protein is CASSLSAYEQYF. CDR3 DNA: TGTGCCAGCAGTCTCAGTGCCTACGAGCAGTACTTC.

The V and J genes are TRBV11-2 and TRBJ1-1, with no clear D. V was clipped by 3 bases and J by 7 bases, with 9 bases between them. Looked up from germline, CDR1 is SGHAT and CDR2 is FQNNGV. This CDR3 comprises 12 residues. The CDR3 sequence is CASSFPESEAFF. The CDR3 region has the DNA TGTGCCAGCAGCTTCCCCGAGAGTGAAGCTTTCTTT.

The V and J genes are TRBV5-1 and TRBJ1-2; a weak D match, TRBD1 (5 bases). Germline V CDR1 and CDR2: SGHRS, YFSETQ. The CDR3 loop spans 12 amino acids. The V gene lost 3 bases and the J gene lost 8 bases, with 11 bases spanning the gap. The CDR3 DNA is TGCGCCAGCAGCTCGGAAGGGGTAGGCTACACCTTC. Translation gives CASSSEGVGYTF.